The rows below give T cell receptor beta chains drawn from one sample of a study of T cells in Graves' hyperthyroidism and ophthalmopathy. TCRdb processed the multiplex PCR reads anew with MiXCR; each CDR3 protein has one entry. The sample consists of hundreds of thousands of distinct CDR3 sequences, roughly 15% of them appearing once. Sequenced sample: blood. All receptors come from a woman aged 40-49 years with Graves' ophthalmopathy. CDR3s include the opening cysteine and the closing phenylalanine or tryptophan. D genes are given only for firm matches. Size tells how often a clone was seen (once, few, many) or the class of an expanded clone, and some rows leave it out.

V: TRBV11-2; J: TRBJ2-3; D: TRBD1; size: many; DNA: TGTGCCAGCAGCTTAGTACAGGGGAGTACAGATACGCAGTATTTT; CDR3: CASSLVQGSTDTQYF
V: TRBV15; J: TRBJ2-3; D: NA; size: NA; DNA: TGTGCCACCAGCAGAGCGGCCGGCGGATCAGATACGCAGTATTTT; CDR3: CATSRAAGGSDTQYF
V: TRBV5-1; J: TRBJ2-3; D: NA; size: many; DNA: TGCGCCAGCAGGATCTACGGAAGCCAAGAAGATACGCAGTATTTT; CDR3: CASRIYGSQEDTQYF
V: TRBV28; J: TRBJ2-1; D: TRBD2; size: many; DNA: TGTGCCAGCAGTTTATTCTTGCGGGAGATTTTTGATGAGCAGTTCTTC; CDR3: CASSLFLREIFDEQFF
V: TRBV29-1; J: TRBJ2-5; D: NA; size: NA; DNA: TGCAGCGTTGAGCCCAGAGGTCAAGAGACCCAGTACTTC; CDR3: CSVEPRGQETQYF
V: TRBV5-5; J: TRBJ2-1; D: NA; size: few; DNA: TGTGCCAGCAGCCTTCCGGGAAGGGAGTTCTTC; CDR3: CASSLPGREFF
V: TRBV30; J: TRBJ2-5; D: NA; size: few; DNA: TGTGCCTGGAGTCCAGGGAAAGAGACCCAGTACTTC; CDR3: CAWSPGKETQYF
V: TRBV10-3; J: TRBJ1-1; D: TRBD1; size: many; DNA: TGTGCCACCTATCCGGGACAGGGGTTAACTGAAGCTTTCTTT; CDR3: CATYPGQGLTEAFF
V: TRBV11-2; J: TRBJ1-2; D: NA; size: NA; DNA: TGTGCCAGCATCCCGCTAGGCGTAGCTACCTATGGCTACACCTTC; CDR3: CASIPLGVATYGYTF
V: TRBV7-6; J: TRBJ2-3; D: NA; size: many; DNA: TGTGCCAGCAGCCGCCTCGGGAGTGTGACAGATACGCAGTATTTT; CDR3: CASSRLGSVTDTQYF
V: TRBV7-9; J: TRBJ2-3; D: NA; size: few; DNA: TGTGCCACCAATATACTAGCCCCAGATACGCAGTATTTT; CDR3: CATNILAPDTQYF
V: TRBV7-9; J: TRBJ1-4; D: NA; size: NA; DNA: TGTGCCAGCAGCAAAGGACAGAGCAAACTGTTTTTT; CDR3: CASSKGQSKLFF
V: TRBV11-1; J: TRBJ1-2; D: NA; size: many; DNA: TGTGCCAGCAGTCACGACAGCCTCTATGGCTACACCTTC; CDR3: CASSHDSLYGYTF
V: TRBV6-1; J: TRBJ1-1; D: NA; size: many; DNA: TGTGCCAGCAGGTCAGGGGTCGGTAACACTGAAGCTTTCTTT; CDR3: CASRSGVGNTEAFF
V: TRBV4-1; J: TRBJ2-5; D: NA; size: NA; DNA: TGCGCCAGCAGCCAGAGGGTAACAGGGACCCAGTACTTC; CDR3: CASSQRVTGTQYF
V: TRBV7-3; J: TRBJ2-2; D: TRBD2; size: few; DNA: TGTGCCAGCAGCGTACTCGGGACTACGAACACCGGGGAGCTGTTTTTT; CDR3: CASSVLGTTNTGELFF